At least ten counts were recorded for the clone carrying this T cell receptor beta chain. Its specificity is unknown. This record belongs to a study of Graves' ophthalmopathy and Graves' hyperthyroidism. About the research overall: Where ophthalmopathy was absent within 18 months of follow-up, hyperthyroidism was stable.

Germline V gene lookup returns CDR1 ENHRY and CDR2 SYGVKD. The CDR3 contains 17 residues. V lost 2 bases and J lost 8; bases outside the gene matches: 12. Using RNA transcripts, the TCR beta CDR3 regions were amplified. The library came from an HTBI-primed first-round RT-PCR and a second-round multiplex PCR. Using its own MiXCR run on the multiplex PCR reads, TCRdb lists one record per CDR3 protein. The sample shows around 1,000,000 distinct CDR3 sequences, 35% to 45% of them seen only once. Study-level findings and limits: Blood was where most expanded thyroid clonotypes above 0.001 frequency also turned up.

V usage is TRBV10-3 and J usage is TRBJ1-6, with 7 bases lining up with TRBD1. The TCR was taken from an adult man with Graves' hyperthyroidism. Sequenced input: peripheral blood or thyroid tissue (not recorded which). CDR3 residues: CAISEEGAGGTDSPLHF. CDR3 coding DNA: TGTGCCATCAGTGAGGAGGGGGCAGGGGGTACCGATTCACCCCTCCACTTT.